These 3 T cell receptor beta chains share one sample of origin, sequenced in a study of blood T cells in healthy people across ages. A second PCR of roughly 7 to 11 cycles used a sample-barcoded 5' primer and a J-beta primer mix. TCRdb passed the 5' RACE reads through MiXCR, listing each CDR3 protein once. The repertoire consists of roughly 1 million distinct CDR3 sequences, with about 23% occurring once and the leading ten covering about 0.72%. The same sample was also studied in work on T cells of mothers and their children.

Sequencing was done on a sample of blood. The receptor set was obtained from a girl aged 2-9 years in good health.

The CDR3 DNA reads TGCAGCGTTGTGAGCACCTATGGCTACACCTTC. Protein product: CSVVSTYGYTF. The chain carries TRBV29-1 and TRBJ1-2; no definite D call. This CDR3 spans 11 amino acids. V shed 4 bases and J shed 4 bases, with 7 bases lying between them. Germline V gene lookup returns CDR1 SQVTM and CDR2 ANQGSEA.

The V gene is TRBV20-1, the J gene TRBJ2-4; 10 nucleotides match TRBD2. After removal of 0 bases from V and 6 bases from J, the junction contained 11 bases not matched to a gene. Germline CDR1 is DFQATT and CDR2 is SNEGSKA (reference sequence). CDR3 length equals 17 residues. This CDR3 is CSARDLSGRENVNIQYF. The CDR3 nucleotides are TGCAGTGCTAGAGATCTGAGCGGGAGGGAAAACGTAAACATTCAGTACTTC.

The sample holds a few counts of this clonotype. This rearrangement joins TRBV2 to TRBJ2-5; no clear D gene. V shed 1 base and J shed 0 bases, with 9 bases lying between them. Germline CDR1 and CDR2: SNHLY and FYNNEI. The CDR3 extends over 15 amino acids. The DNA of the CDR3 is TGTGCCAGCAGTGAAGAAAGGAGAAACCAAGAGACCCAGTACTTC. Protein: CASSEERRNQETQYF.